This paragraph reports one T cell receptor beta chain. The antigen remains undetermined. Sequence at one end of the junction differs from germline and may be a read error. RNA and DNA were co-extracted from about 20-30 mg of unsorted bulk tissue. TCR beta cDNA was prepared out of around 460 ng total RNA by means of a constant-region primer. Construction of TCR beta libraries relied on three successive nested multiplex PCR rounds employing slightly modified ARM-PCR. The first two PCR rounds, around 10 cycles each, used TRBV1-TRBV30 forward primers and a C-beta reverse primer. TCRdb independently ran MiXCR on the multiplex PCR reads; one entry per CDR3 protein. The data contain 100,000 to 150,000 distinct CDR3 sequences, 50% to 65% of them singletons. The data were obtained in a study of tumor-infiltrating lymphocytes in primary liver carcinoma. Study context: The tumors ranged from 4.2 to 10 cm across and fell within stage T1-T3 N0M0. Study-wide findings and caveats: Tumor top-250-clone fractions significantly exceeded those of blood (p = 0.039).

Germline CDR1 and CDR2: SGHAT and FQDESV (reference sequence). The CDR3 runs to 14 residues. Sample: liver tumor tissue from sampling region 1. Subset defined: tumor region T1, superior pole. V and J are TRBV11-1 and TRBJ1-1; D possibly corresponds to TRBD1 (6 bases). The source is a woman aged 55-69 years with primary liver carcinoma and hepatitis B virus infection. The CDR3: CDSSLGRGQNEAFF. CDR3 in DNA: TGTGACAGCAGTTTAGGACGAGGACAGAACGAAGCTTTCTTT.